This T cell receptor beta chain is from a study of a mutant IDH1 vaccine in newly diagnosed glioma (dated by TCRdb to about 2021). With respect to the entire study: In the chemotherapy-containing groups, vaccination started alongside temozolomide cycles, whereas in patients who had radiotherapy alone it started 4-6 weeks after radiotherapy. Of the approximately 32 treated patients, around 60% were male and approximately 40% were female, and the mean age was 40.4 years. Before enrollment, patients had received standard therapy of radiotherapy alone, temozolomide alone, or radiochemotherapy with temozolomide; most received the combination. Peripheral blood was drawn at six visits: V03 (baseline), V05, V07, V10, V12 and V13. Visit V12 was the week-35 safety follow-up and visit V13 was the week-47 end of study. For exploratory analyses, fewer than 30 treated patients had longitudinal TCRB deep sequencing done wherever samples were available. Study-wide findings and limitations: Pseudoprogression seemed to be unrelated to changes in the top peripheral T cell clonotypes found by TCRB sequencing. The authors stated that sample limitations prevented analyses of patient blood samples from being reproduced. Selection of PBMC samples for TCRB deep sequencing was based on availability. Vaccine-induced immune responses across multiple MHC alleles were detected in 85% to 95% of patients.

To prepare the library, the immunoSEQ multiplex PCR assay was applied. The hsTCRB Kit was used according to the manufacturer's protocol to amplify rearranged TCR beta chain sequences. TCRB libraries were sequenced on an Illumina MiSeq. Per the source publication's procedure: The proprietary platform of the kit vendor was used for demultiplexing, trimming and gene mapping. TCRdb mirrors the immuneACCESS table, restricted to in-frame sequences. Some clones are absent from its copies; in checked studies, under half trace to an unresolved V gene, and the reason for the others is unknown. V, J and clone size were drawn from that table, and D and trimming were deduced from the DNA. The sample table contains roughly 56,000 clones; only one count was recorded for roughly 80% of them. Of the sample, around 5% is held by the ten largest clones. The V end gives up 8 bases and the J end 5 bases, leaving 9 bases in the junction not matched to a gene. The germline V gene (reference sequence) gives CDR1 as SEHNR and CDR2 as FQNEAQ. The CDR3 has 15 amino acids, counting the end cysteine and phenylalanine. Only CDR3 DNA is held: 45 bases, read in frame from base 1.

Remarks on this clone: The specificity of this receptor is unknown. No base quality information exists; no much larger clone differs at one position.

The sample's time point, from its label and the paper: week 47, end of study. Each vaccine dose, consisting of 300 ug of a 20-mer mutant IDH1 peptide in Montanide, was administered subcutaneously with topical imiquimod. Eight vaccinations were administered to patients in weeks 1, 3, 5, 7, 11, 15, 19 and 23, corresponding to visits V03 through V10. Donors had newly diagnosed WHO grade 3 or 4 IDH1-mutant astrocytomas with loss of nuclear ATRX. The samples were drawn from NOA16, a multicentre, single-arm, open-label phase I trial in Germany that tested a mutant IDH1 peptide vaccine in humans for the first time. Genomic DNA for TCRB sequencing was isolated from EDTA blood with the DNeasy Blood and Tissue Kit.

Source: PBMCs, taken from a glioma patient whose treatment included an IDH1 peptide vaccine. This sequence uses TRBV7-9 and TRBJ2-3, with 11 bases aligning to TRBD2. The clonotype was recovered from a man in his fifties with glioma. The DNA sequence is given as TGTGCCAGCGCGACTAGCGGGGACCCTGGAGATACGCAGTATTTT. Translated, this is CASATSGDPGDTQYF. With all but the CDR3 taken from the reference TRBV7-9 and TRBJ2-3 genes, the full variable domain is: DTGVSQNPRHKITKRGQNVTFRCDPISEHNRLYWYRQTLGQGPEFLTYFQNEAQLEKSRLLSDRFSAERPKGSFSTLEIQRTEQGDSAMYLCASATSGDPGDTQYFGPGTRLTVL.